This T cell receptor beta chain was sequenced in a study of response to subunit inactivated influenza vaccine. Study-level points and caveats: Researchers suggested that each seasonal influenza vaccination recruits few new T cells.

This clonotype has ten or more counts. Its target is not known. In germline, CDR1 is SGDLS, CDR2 YYNGEE. Trimming left V 3 bases short and J 4 bases short, with 13 bases between. CDR3 length equals 14 residues. TCRdb re-derived calls from the RT-PCR reads in MiXCR, one entry per CDR3 protein. The data hold hundreds of thousands of distinct CDR3 sequences, with 15% to 17% observed a single time. This material consisted of PBMCs from blood, taken less than 13 days after vaccination. This TCR derives from a man aged 45-65 years who received an inactivated influenza vaccine. The rearrangement uses TRBV9 and TRBJ1-1; TRBD1 is a possible D gene (6 bases). CDR3 DNA: TGTGCCAGCAGCGCCCCAACAGGGTTCACTGAAGCTTTCTTT. Protein sequence: CASSAPTGFTEAFF.